This T cell receptor beta chain was documented in a study of cytomegalovirus exposure and HLA in healthy donors. Healthy bone marrow donors formed the donor group. The J segment lost 2 bases and the V segment lost 8 bases, leaving 6 bases of the junction unmatched. This CDR3 is built from 14 residues. From germline, CDR1 is MDHEN and CDR2 SYDVKM. PCR amplification relied on 60 Vbeta primers (plus 13 Jbeta primers). TCRdb's table, derived via immunoSEQ multiplex PCR, lists solely in-frame clones and lacks some. In the table there are roughly 200,000 clones, approximately 86% of which are singletons. Specimen: PBMCs. This chain uses TRBV28 with TRBJ1-5; 7 positions match TRBD1. The source of this sequence is a woman in her thirties in good health and CMV-seronegative. The CDR3 DNA reads as TGTGCCAGCTTAGATACAGGGGGCAATCAGCCCCAGCATTTT. It translates to CASLDTGGNQPQHF. Filled out from reference TRBV28 and TRBJ1-5, the complete variable domain reads DVKVTQSSRYLVKRTGEKVFLECVQDMDHENMFWYRQDPGLGLRLIYFSYDVKMKEKGDIPEGYSVSREKKERFSLILESASTNQTSMYLCASLDTGGNQPQHFGDGTRLSIL.